These T cell receptor beta chains were read from a single sample in a study of Ad26.COV2.S vaccination and SARS-CoV-2 variants. Generated by immunoSEQ multiplex PCR, the TCRdb table keeps only in-frame clones and is missing some. The sample yields under 250,000 clones, 87% seen once. The sample in question was peripheral blood, obtained in a trial of Ad26.COV2.S vaccine versus placebo. The source of these receptors is a person aged 18 to 59 who received the Ad26.COV2.S COVID-19 vaccine or a placebo. Both conserved end residues are part of each CDR3. D genes are given only for firm matches. Only some rows state a clone size, as once, few, many or a class for expanded clones.

TRBV2	NA	TRBD1	TRBJ1-3	CASSEGDRGNTIYF	TGTGCCAGCAGTGAGGGGGACAGAGGAAACACCATATATTTT
TRBV5-8	NA	TRBD1	TRBJ2-2	CASSSGTAFTGELFF	TGTGCCAGCAGCTCCGGGACAGCCTTCACCGGGGAGCTGTTTTTT
TRBV15	NA	NA	TRBJ1-2	CATSRDPRGVDGYTF	TGTGCCACCAGCAGAGATCCCAGAGGGGTGGATGGCTACACCTTC
TRBV7-3	NA	NA	TRBJ2-1	CASSLTGGRARQFF	TGTGCCAGCAGCTTAACCGGGGGTCGGGCGCGACAGTTCTTC
TRBV6-6	NA	NA	TRBJ2-2	CASNRQDPGELFF	TGTGCCAGCAATAGACAGGATCCCGGGGAGCTGTTTTTT
TRBV7-2	NA	NA	TRBJ1-2	CASSLAISYGYTF	TGTGCCAGCAGCTTAGCTATCTCGTATGGCTACACCTTC
TRBV30	NA	NA	TRBJ1-2	CAWSVSGNYGYTF	TGTGCCTGGAGTGTAAGTGGGAACTATGGCTACACCTTC
TRBV18	few	NA	TRBJ2-1	CASSPPRRGGLPNEQFF	TGTGCCAGCTCACCACCAAGGAGGGGCGGTTTACCCAATGAGCAGTTCTTC
TRBV11-2	once	NA	TRBJ1-2	CASAADRLGGYTF	TGTGCCAGCGCCGCGGACAGATTAGGAGGCTACACCTTC
TRBV7-9	NA	TRBD2	TRBJ2-3	CASSLRTSGSDTQYF	TGTGCCAGCAGCTTAAGGACTAGCGGATCAGATACGCAGTATTTT
TRBV6-1	once	NA	TRBJ2-7	CASSEAQQGFYEQYF	TGTGCCAGCAGTGAAGCGCAACAGGGATTCTACGAGCAGTACTTC
TRBV5-1	NA	NA	TRBJ1-4	CASSRQGRETNEKLFF	TGCGCCAGCAGCCGCCAGGGGCGCGAAACTAATGAAAAACTGTTTTTT
TRBV19	once	NA	TRBJ2-5	CASSGAPETQYF	TGTGCCAGTAGTGGGGCCCCAGAGACCCAGTACTTC
TRBV4-3	NA	TRBD1	TRBJ2-7	CASSQRQGGWVGEQYF	TGCGCCAGCAGCCAACGACAGGGGGGGTGGGTTGGCGAGCAGTACTTC
TRBV3-1/TRBV3-2	NA	TRBD1	TRBJ1-2	CASSQHQTGGSYGYTF	TGTGCCAGCAGCCAACACCAGACAGGGGGAAGTTATGGCTACACCTTC
TRBV27	NA	NA	TRBJ2-7	CASSIRGVSSEQYF	TGTGCCAGCAGTATTAGGGGAGTTAGTAGCGAGCAGTACTTC
TRBV10-3	NA	NA	TRBJ2-3	CAIRGGLSSTDTQYF	TGTGCCATCAGAGGGGGGTTGAGTAGCACAGATACGCAGTATTTT
TRBV10-2	NA	NA	TRBJ1-1	CASRLTTVNTEAFF	TGCGCCAGCAGGTTAACGACAGTGAACACTGAAGCTTTCTTT
TRBV5-1	many	TRBD1	TRBJ1-6	CASSPRTGAYSPLHF	TGCGCCAGCAGCCCGCGGACAGGGGCTTATTCACCCCTCCACTTT
TRBV7-2	NA	NA	TRBJ2-7	CASSLDAGPGEQYF	TGTGCCAGCAGCTTGGACGCAGGGCCCGGCGAGCAGTACTTC
TRBV6-5	NA	NA	TRBJ1-2	CATTHGREGDYGYTF	TGTGCCACTACCCATGGGCGGGAGGGTGACTATGGCTACACCTTC
TRBV19	NA	TRBD1	TRBJ2-1	CASSIWGTVSSSYNEQFF	TGTGCCAGTAGTATTTGGGGGACAGTTTCCAGCTCCTACAATGAGCAGTTCTTC
TRBV7-8	NA	NA	TRBJ1-2	CASSTTGRYGYTF	TGTGCCAGCAGCACTACAGGACGCTATGGCTACACCTTC
TRBV7-9	NA	NA	TRBJ1-3	CASSSTGTGNTIYF	TGTGCCAGCAGCTCGACAGGAACTGGAAACACCATATATTTT
TRBV24-1	NA	TRBD1	TRBJ2-5	CATSEGDRRQETQYF	TGTGCCACCAGTGAAGGGGACAGGCGTCAAGAGACCCAGTACTTC
TRBV2	NA	NA	TRBJ1-6	CASSVRSNSPLHF	TGTGCCAGCAGCGTCAGGAGTAATTCACCCCTCCACTTT
TRBV4-3	NA	NA	TRBJ1-3	CASSQDITAGNTIYF	TGCGCCAGCAGCCAAGATATAACGGCTGGAAACACCATATATTTT
TRBV4-3	NA	NA	TRBJ2-5	CASSRVRELETQYF	TGCGCCAGCAGCCGAGTTAGGGAATTGGAGACCCAGTACTTC
TRBV11-2	NA	TRBD1	TRBJ1-1	CASSYALRGDTEAFF	TGTGCCAGCAGCTACGCCCTCAGGGGGGACACTGAAGCTTTCTTT
TRBV6-2/TRBV6-3	NA	NA	TRBJ2-7	CASSRGSYEQYF	TGTGCCAGCAGCCGCGGGTCCTACGAGCAGTACTTC
TRBV6-5	NA	TRBD2	TRBJ2-3	CASSPHGGDTDTQYF	TGTGCCAGCAGTCCCCACGGGGGGGACACAGATACGCAGTATTTT
TRBV11-2	NA	NA	TRBJ2-2	CASSGGFGSSLRYTGELFF	TGTGCCAGCAGCGGCGGGTTCGGGAGTTCTCTTAGGTACACCGGGGAGCTGTTTTTT
TRBV7-8	NA	NA	TRBJ1-2	CASSLGGFDGYTF	TGTGCCAGCAGCTTAGGGGGATTCGATGGCTACACCTTC
TRBV18	NA	NA	TRBJ1-2	CASSAEQSSGYTF	TGTGCCAGCTCGGCGGAACAGTCGTCTGGCTACACCTTC
TRBV19	NA	NA	TRBJ1-1	CASKQGGTEAFF	TGTGCCAGTAAACAGGGAGGCACTGAAGCTTTCTTT
TRBV29-1	NA	NA	TRBJ1-1	CSVEGAQGTEAFF	TGCAGCGTTGAAGGGGCCCAGGGAACTGAAGCTTTCTTT